This T cell receptor beta chain derives from a study of blood T cells in healthy people across ages. Germline V gives CDR1 SGHVS, CDR2 FQNEAQ. The CDR3 is 18 residues long. Trimming removed 5 bases at V and 2 bases at J, with 24 bases between. A few counts support this clonotype. Total RNA, at least 6 micrograms per sample, came from PBMCs. The second PCR ran about 6 to 11 cycles with a sample-barcoded 5' primer and J-beta primers. A single record per CDR3 protein comes from TCRdb applying MiXCR to the 5' RACE reads. This table has over 700,000 distinct CDR3 sequences, 25% appearing once. This sample was shared with a second study, whose subject was T cells of mothers and their children. As that study records: With unrelated pairs as the comparison, related mother-child pairs had a slightly higher overlap that was not significant.

Sequenced sample: blood. The chain joins TRBV7-8 to TRBJ1-1; D not resolved. This TCR derives from a boy aged 5-17 years in good health. In DNA, the CDR3 is TGTGCCAGCAGCCCGGGTCCAGGACGCATGAAACTAAACACTGAAGCTTTCTTT. Residues: CASSPGPGRMKLNTEAFF.